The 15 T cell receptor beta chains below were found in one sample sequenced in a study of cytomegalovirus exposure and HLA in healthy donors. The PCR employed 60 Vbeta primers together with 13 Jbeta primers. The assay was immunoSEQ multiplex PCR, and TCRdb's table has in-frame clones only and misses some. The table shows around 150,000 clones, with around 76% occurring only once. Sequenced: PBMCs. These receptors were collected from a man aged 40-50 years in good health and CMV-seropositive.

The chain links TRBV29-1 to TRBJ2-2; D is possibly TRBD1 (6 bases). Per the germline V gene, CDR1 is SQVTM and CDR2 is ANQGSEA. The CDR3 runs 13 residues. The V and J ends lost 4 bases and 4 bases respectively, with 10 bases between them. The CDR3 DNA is TGCAGCGTTGCCAGGGGCAGCACCGGGGAGCTGTTTTTT. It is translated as CSVARGSTGELFF.

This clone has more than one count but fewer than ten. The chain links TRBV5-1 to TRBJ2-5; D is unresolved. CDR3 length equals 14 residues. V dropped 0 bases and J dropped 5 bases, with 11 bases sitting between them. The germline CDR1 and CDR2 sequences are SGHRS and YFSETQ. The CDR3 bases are TGCGCCAGCAGCTTGGTCCCCTCCCTGGAGACCCAGTACTTC. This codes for CASSLVPSLETQYF.

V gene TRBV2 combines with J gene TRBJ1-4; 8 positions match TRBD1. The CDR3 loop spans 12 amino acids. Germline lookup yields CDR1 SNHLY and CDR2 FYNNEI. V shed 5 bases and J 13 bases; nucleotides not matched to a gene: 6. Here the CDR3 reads CASSLTDRGLFF. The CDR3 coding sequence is TGTGCCAGCAGTCTAACTGACAGGGGACTGTTTTTT.

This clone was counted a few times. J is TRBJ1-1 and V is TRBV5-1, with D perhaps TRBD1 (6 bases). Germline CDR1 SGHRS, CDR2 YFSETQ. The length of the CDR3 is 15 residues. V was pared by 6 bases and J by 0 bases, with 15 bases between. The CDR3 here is CASTQTTGMNTEAFF. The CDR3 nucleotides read TGCGCCAGCACCCAGACGACAGGTATGAACACTGAAGCTTTCTTT. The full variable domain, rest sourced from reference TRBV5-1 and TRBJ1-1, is KAGVTQTPRYLIKTRGQQVTLSCSPISGHRSVSWYQQTPGQGLQFLFEYFSETQRNKGNFPGRFSGRQFSNSRSEMNVSTLELGDSALYLCASTQTTGMNTEAFFGQGTRLTVV.

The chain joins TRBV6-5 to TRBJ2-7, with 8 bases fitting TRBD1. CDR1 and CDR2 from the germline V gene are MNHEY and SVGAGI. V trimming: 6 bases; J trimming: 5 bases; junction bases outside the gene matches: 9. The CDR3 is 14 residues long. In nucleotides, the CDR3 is TGTGCCAGCAGAACTACAGGGGGTCTCCACGAGCAGTACTTC. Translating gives CASRTTGGLHEQYF.

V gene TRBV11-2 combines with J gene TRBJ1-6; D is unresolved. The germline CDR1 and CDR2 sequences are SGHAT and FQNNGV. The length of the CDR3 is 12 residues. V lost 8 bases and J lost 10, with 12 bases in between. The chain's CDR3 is CASGEDRSPLHF. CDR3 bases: TGTGCCAGCGGGGAGGATAGATCACCCCTCCACTTT.

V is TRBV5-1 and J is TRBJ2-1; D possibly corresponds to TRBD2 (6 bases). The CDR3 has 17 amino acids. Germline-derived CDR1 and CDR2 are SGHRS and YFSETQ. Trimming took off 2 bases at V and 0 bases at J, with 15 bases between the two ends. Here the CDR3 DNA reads TGCGCCAGCAGCTTCCCGACTAGTATGAGCTCCTACAATGAGCAGTTCTTC. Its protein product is CASSFPTSMSSYNEQFF.

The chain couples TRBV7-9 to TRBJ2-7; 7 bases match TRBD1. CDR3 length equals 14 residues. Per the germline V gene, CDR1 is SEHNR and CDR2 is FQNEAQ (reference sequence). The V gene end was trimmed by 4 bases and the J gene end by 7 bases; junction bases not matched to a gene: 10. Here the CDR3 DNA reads TGTGCCAGCAGCTCGGAACAGGGGCTTCGGGAGCAGTACTTC. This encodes CASSSEQGLREQYF.

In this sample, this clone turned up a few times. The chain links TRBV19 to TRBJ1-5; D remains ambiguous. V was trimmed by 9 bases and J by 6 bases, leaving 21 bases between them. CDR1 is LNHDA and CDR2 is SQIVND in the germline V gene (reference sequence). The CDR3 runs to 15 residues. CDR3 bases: TGTGCCAGATTTCCGGCCTCGCGGCTGAGTCAGCCCCAGCATTTT. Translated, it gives CARFPASRLSQPQHF.

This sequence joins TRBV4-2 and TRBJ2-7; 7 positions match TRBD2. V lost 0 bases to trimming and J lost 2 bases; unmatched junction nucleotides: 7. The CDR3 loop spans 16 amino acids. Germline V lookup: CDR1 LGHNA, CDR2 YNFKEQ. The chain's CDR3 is CASSQDLGTIAYEQYF. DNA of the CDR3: TGTGCCAGCAGCCAAGATCTTGGGACTATCGCCTACGAGCAGTACTTC.

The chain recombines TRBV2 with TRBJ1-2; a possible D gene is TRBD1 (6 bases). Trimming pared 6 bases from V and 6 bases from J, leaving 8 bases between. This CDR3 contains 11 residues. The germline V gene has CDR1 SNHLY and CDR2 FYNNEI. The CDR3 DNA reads TGTGCCAGCAGGCGGACAGATGGCTACACCTTC. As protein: CASRRTDGYTF.

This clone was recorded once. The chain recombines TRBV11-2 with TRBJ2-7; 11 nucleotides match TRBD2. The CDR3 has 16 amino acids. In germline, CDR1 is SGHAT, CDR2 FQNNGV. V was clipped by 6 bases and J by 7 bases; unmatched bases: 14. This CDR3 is CASRLILAGVSGEQYF. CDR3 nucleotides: TGTGCCAGCAGACTAATACTAGCGGGAGTTTCGGGGGAGCAGTACTTC.

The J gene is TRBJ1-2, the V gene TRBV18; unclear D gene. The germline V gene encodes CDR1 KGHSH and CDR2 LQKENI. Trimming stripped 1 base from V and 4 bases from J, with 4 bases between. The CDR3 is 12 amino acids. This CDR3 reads CASSPQPYGYTF. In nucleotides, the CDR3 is TGTGCCAGCTCACCACAGCCCTATGGCTACACCTTC.

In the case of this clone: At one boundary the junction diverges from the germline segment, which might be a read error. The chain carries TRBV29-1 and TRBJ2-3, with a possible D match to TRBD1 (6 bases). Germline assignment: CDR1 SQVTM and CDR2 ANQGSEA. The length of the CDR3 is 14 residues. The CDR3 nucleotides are TGCAGCGTTCAAGAACAGGGATCGGCAGATACGCAGTATTTT. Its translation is CSVQEQGSADTQYF.

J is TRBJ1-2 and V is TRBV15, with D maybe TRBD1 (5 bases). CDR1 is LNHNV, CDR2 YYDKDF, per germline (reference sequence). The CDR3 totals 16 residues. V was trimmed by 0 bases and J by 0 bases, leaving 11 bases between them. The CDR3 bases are TGTGCCACCAGCAGAGATGGACCAGGGACTAACTATGGCTACACCTTC. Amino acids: CATSRDGPGTNYGYTF.